Described below is a single TCR beta chain sequence and its context. This sample is part of a study of blood T cell repertoires in COVID-19. About the research overall: T cells, B-cell-depleted T cells, or PBMCs provided the cDNA or gDNA that served as material.

Profiled with immunoSEQ multiplex PCR; TCRdb holds only in-frame clones, not every one. The sample has 52,000 or so clones, roughly four fifths seen once. Trimming cost V 6 bases and J 2 bases, with 17 bases left between them. The germline CDR1 and CDR2 sequences are SQVTM and ANQGSEA. The CDR3 loop spans 15 amino acids. This TCR was sampled from a human donor in a cohort sampled during active or convalescent COVID-19. This sequence joins TRBV29-1 and TRBJ1-5; possibly TRBD1 for D (6 bases). Sequenced material: peripheral blood. The CDR3 DNA is TGCAGCGTCGTCCAGGGGAATTCTGGCAATCAGCCCCAGCATTTT. The encoded protein is CSVVQGNSGNQPQHF. Full variable domain (outside the CDR3, taken from reference TRBV29-1 and TRBJ1-5): SAVISQKPSRDICQRGTSLTIQCQVDSQVTMMFWYRQQPGQSLTLIATANQGSEATYESGFVIDKFPISRPNLTFSTLTVSNMSPEDSSIYLCSVVQGNSGNQPQHFGDGTRLSIL.